This T cell receptor (beta chain) derives from a study of neurological immune-mediated disorders. This clonotype has a handful of counts. Germline V gene sequence: CDR1 KGHSH, CDR2 LQKENI. The length of the CDR3 is 13 residues. Trimming took 3 bases from V and 8 from J; bases not matched to a gene: 6. Synthesis of cDNA was accomplished via 5'RACE employing 10-nucleotide random UMIs. Over 160 million TCR-beta sequences from 15-18 subjects were obtained in each sequencing run. Via MiXCR, TCRdb re-called the 5' RACE reads, giving one row per CDR3 protein. The table records tens of thousands of distinct CDR3 sequences, roughly 3.5% of them present only once.

This chain links TRBV18 with TRBJ1-2; TRBD1 agrees at 7 bases. Sequenced input: PBMCs. This TCR was recovered from a woman between 45 and 60 years old with multiple sclerosis. The CDR3 DNA reads as TGTGCCAGCTCACCTACAGGGGCGCTCGGCTACACCTTC. This translates into CASSPTGALGYTF.